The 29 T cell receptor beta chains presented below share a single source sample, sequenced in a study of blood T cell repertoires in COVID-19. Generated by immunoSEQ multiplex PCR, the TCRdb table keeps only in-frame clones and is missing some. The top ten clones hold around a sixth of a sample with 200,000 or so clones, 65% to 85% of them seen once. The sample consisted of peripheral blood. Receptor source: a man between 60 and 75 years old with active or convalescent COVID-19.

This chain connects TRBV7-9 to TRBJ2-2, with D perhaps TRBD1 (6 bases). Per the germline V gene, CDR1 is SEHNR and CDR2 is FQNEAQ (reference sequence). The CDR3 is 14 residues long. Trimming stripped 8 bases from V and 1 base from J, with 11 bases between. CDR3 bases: TGTGCCAGCTCCCGGGGACAGAACACCGGGGAGCTGTTTTTT. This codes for CASSRGQNTGELFF.

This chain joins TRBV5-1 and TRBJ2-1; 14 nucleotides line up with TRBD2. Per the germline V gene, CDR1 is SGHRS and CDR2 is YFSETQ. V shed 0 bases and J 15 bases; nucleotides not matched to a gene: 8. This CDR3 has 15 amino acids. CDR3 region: CASSLEGTSGSGRFF. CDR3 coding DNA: TGCGCCAGCAGCTTGGAAGGGACTAGCGGGAGTGGTAGGTTCTTC.

The CDR3 DNA is TGTGCCAGTAGTATAGTAGCGCGCACAGATACGCAGTATTTT. Residues: CASSIVARTDTQYF. This chain joins TRBV19 and TRBJ2-3, with a tentative D call TRBD2 (5 bases). Germline CDR1 reads LNHDA; CDR2 reads SQIVND (reference sequence). V was pared by 1 base and J by 1 base, with 6 bases between. This CDR3 comprises 14 residues. Drawing the rest from reference TRBV19 and TRBJ2-3, the complete variable domain is DGGITQSPKYLFRKEGQNVTLSCEQNLNHDAMYWYRQDPGQGLRLIYYSQIVNDFQKGDIAEGYSVSREKKESFPLTVTSAQKNPTAFYLCASSIVARTDTQYFGPGTRLTVL.

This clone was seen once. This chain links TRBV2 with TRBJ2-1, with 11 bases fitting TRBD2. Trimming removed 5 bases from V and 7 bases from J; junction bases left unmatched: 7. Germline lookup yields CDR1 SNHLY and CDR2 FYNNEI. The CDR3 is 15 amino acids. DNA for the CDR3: TGTGCCAGCAGTTCACTAGCGGGAGTACAAAATGAGCAGTTCTTC. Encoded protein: CASSSLAGVQNEQFF.

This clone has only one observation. The CDR3 reads CASSLDAGADLPYEQYF. For the CDR3, the DNA is TGTGCCAGCAGCTTAGACGCAGGGGCCGATCTGCCCTACGAGCAGTACTTC. The chain has TRBV7-2 and TRBJ2-7, with a possible D match to TRBD1 (6 bases). The CDR3 is 17 residues long. Germline V gene data show CDR1 as SGHTA and CDR2 as FQGNSA. Trimming pared 1 base from V and 2 bases from J, leaving 18 bases between. The variable domain in full, with the rest retrieved from reference TRBV7-2 and TRBJ2-7, is GAGVSQSPSNKVTEKGKDVELRCDPISGHTALYWYRQSLGQGLEFLIYFQGNSAPDKSGLPSDRFSAERTGGSVSTLTIQRTQQEDSAVYLCASSLDAGADLPYEQYFGPGTRLTVT.

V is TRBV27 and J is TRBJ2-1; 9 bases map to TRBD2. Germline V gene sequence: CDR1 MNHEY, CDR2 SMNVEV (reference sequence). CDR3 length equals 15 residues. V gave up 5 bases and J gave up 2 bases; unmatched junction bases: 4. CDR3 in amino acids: CASSLLAGPYNEQFF. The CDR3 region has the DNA TGTGCCAGCAGTCTCCTAGCGGGGCCCTACAATGAGCAGTTCTTC.

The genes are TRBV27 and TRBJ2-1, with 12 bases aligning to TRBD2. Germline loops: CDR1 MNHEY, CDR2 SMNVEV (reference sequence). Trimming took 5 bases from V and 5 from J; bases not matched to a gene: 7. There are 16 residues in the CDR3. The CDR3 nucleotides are TGTGCCAGCAGTGAAGGGACTAGCGGGTTTGACAATGAGCAGTTCTTC. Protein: CASSEGTSGFDNEQFF.

CDR3 in DNA: TGTGCCAGCAGTTTATCTCGGGACACCGGGGAGCTGTTTTTT. It translates to CASSLSRDTGELFF. V gene TRBV27 combines with J gene TRBJ2-2; D is unclear. V lost 0 bases and J lost 3, with 5 bases in between. Germline V lookup: CDR1 MNHEY, CDR2 SMNVEV (reference sequence). This CDR3 comprises 14 residues.

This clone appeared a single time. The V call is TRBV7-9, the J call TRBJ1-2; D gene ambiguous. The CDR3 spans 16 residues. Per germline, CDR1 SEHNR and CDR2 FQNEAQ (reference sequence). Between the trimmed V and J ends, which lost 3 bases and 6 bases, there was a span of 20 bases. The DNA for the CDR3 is TGTGCCAGCAGCTTCTGGCAGATACGGATGGGAGATGGCTACACCTTC. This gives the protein CASSFWQIRMGDGYTF. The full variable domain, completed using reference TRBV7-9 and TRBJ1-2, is DTGVSQNPRHKITKRGQNVTFRCDPISEHNRLYWYRQTLGQGPEFLTYFQNEAQLEKSRLLSDRFSAERPKGSFSTLEIQRTEQGDSAMYLCASSFWQIRMGDGYTFGSGTRLTVV.

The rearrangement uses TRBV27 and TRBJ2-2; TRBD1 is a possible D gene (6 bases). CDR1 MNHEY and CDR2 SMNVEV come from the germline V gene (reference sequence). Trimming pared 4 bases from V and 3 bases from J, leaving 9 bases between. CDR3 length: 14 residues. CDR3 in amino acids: CASSYREYTGELFF. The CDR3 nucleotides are TGTGCCAGCAGTTACAGGGAATACACCGGGGAGCTGTTTTTT.

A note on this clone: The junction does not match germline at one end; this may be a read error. DNA for the CDR3: TGTGCCGGCAGTCAATCCGCCTCGGCCAGCGGGATTGCTAATGAGCAGTTCTTC. This sequence encodes CAGSQSASASGIANEQFF. The chain couples TRBV25-1 to TRBJ2-1; 7 bases line up with TRBD2. CDR1 is MGHDK and CDR2 is SYGVNS in the germline V gene. The CDR3 runs 18 residues.

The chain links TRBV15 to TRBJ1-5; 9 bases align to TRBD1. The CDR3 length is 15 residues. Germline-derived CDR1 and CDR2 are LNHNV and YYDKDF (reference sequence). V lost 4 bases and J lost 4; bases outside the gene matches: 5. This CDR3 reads CATSTLGQGNQPQHF. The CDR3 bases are TGTGCCACCAGCACCCTAGGACAGGGGAATCAGCCCCAGCATTTT.

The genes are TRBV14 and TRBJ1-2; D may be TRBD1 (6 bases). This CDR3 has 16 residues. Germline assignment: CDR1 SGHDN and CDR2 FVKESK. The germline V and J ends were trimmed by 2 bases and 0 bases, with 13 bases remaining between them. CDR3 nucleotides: TGTGCCAGCAGCCAAATTGGGACAACTTCTAACTATGGCTACACCTTC. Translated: CASSQIGTTSNYGYTF.

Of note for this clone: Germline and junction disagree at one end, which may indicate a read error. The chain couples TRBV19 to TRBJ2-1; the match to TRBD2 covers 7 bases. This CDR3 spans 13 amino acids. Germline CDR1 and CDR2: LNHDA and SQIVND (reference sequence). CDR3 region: CASPAGLYHEQFF. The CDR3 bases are TGTGCCAGCCCAGCGGGACTCTACCATGAGCAGTTCTTC.

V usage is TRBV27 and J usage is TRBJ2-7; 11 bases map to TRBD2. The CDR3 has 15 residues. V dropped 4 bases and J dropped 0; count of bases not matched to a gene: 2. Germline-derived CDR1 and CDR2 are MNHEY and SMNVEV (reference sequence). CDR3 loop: CASSYTSGSSYEQYF. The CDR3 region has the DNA TGTGCCAGCAGTTATACTAGCGGGAGCTCCTACGAGCAGTACTTC.

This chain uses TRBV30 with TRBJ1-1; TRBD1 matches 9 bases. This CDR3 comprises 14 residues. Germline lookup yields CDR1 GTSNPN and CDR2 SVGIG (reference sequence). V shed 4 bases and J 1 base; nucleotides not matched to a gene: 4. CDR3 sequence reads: CAWTRGQGNTEAFF. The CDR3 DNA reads TGTGCCTGGACTAGGGGACAGGGGAACACTGAAGCTTTCTTT.

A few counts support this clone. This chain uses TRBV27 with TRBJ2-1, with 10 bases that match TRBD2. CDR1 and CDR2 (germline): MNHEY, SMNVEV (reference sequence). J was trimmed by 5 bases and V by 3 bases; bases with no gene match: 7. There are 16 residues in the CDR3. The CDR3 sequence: CASSFASGSRDNEQFF. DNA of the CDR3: TGTGCCAGCAGTTTCGCTAGCGGGAGTAGGGACAATGAGCAGTTCTTC.

CDR3 loop: CAGALLPQHF. Written as DNA, the CDR3 is TGTGCCGGGGCCCTTTTACCCCAGCATTTT. The J gene is TRBJ1-5, the V gene TRBV19; D possibly corresponds to TRBD1 (5 bases). The CDR3 is made up of 10 amino acids. Germline CDR1 is LNHDA and CDR2 is SQIVND (reference sequence). The V and J ends lost 11 bases and 10 bases respectively, with 12 bases between them.

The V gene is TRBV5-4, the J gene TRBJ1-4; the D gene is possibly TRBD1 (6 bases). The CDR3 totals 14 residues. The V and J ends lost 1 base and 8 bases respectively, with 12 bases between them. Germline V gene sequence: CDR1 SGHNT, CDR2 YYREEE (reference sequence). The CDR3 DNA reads TGTGCCAGCAGCTTGCCAGGGGCAGGGGAAAAACTGTTTTTT. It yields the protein CASSLPGAGEKLFF.

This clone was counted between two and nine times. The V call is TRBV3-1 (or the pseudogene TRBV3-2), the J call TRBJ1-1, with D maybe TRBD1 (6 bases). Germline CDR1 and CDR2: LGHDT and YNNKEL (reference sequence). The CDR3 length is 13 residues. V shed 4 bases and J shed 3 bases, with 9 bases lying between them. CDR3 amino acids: CASSLQGDTEAFF. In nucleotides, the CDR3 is TGTGCCAGCAGCCTACAGGGAGACACTGAAGCTTTCTTT.

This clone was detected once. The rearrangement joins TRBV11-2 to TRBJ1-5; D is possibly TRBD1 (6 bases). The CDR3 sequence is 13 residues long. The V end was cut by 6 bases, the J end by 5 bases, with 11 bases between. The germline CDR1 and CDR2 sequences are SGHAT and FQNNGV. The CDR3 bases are TGTGCCAGCAGTTATAACAGGGATCAGCCCCAGCATTTT. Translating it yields CASSYNRDQPQHF.

The CDR3 coding sequence is TGTGCCAGCAGTTCGCGGAGGATGGGCACAGATACGCAGTATTTT. Amino acid sequence: CASSSRRMGTDTQYF. The rearrangement links TRBV28 to TRBJ2-3; TRBD2 is a possible D gene (5 bases). The CDR3 sequence is 15 residues long. CDR1 MDHEN and CDR2 SYDVKM come from the germline V gene. Deletions cut 4 bases from V and 1 base from J, with 12 bases between. Full variable domain (missing parts from reference TRBV28 and TRBJ2-3): DVKVTQSSRYLVKRTGEKVFLECVQDMDHENMFWYRQDPGLGLRLIYFSYDVKMKEKGDIPEGYSVSREKKERFSLILESASTNQTSMYLCASSSRRMGTDTQYFGPGTRLTVL.

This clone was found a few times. CDR3 in DNA: TGCGCCAGCAGCCAAGAACAGACAGGGGATCAGCCCCAGCATTTT. It translates to CASSQEQTGDQPQHF. This sequence joins TRBV4-1 and TRBJ1-5; 8 positions match TRBD1. After removal of 0 bases from V and 5 bases from J, the junction contained 3 bases not matched to a gene. Germline V CDR1 and CDR2: MGHRA, YSYEKL. The CDR3 extends over 15 amino acids.

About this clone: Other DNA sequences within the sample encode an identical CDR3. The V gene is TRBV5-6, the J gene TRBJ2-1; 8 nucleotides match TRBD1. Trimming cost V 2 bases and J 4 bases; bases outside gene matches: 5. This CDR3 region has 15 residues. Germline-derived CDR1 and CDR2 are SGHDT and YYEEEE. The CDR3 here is CASSFPTGVYNEQFF. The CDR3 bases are TGTGCCAGCAGCTTTCCGACAGGGGTATACAATGAGCAGTTCTTC. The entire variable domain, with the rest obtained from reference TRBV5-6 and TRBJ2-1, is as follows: DAGVTQSPTHLIKTRGQQVTLRCSPKSGHDTVSWYQQALGQGPQFIFQYYEEEERQRGNFPDRFSGHQFPNYSSELNVNALLLGDSALYLCASSFPTGVYNEQFFGPGTRLTVL.

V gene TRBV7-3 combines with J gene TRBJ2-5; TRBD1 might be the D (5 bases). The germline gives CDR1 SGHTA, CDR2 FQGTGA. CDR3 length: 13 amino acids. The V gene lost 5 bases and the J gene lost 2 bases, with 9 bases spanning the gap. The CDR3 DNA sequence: TGTGCCAGCAGCCCCAGGGTACAAGAGACCCAGTACTTC. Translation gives CASSPRVQETQYF.

In nucleotides, the CDR3 is TGCGCCAGCAGCCAAGAAAGTCAGGGACAGATGAAATATAATTCACCCCTCCACTTT. This codes for CASSQESQGQMKYNSPLHF. The rearrangement uses TRBV4-3 and TRBJ1-6; 7 nucleotides match TRBD1. Germline trimming cut 0 bases from V and 4 bases from J; bases unmatched to any gene: 12. This CDR3 contains 19 residues. Germline-derived CDR1 and CDR2 are LGHNA and YSLEER.

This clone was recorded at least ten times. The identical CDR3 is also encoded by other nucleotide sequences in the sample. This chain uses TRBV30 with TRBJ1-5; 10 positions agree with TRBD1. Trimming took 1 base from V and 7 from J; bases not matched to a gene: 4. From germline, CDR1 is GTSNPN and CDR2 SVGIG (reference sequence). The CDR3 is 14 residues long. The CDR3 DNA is TGTGCCTGGAGTGGACAGGGGGCAGGGCAGCCCCAGCATTTT. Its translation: CAWSGQGAGQPQHF.

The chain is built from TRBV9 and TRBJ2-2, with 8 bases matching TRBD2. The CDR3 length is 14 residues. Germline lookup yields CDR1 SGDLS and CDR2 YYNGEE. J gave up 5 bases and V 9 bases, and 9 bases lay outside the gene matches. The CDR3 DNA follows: TGTGCCACCGGGGGGGGTAGCAGTACCGGGGAGCTGTTTTTT. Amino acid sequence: CATGGGSSTGELFF.

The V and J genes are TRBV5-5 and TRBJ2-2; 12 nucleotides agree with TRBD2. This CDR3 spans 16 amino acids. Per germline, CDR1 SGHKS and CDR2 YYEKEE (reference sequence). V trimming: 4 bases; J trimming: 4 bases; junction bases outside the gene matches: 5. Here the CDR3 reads CASSAGLAGSTGELFF. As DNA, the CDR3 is TGTGCCAGCAGCGCGGGACTAGCGGGTAGCACCGGGGAGCTGTTTTTT.